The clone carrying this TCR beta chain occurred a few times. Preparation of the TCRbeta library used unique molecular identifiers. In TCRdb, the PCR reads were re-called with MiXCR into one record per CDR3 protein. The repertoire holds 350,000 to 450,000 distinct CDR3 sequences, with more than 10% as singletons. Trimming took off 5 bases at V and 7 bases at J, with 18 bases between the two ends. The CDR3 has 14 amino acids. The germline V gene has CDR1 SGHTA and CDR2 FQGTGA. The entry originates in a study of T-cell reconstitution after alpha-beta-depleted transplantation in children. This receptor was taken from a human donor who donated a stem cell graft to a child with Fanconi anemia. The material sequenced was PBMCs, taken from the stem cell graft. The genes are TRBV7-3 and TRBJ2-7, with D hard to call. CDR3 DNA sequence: TGTGCCAGCAGCCTCGGACCTGGCAGTGGGGAGCAGTACTTC. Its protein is CASSLGPGSGEQYF.